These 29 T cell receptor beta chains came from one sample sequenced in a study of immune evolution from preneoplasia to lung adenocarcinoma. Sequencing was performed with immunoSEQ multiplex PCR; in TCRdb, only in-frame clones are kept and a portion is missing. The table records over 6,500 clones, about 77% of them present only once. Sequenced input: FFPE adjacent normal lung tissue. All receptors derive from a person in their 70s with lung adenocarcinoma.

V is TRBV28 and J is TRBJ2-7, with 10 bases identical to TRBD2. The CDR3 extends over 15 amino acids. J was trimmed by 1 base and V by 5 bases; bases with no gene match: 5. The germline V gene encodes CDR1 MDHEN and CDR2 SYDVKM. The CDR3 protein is CASSVLAGESYEQYF. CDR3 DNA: TGTGCCAGCAGTGTGCTAGCGGGAGAATCCTACGAGCAGTACTTC.

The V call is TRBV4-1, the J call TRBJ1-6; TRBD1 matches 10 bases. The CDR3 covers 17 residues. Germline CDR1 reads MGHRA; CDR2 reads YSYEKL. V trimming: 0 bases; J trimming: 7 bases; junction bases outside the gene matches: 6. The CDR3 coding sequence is TGCGCCAGCAGCCAAGATAGACAGGGGGCTCAGAATTCACCCCTCCACTTT. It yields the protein CASSQDRQGAQNSPLHF.

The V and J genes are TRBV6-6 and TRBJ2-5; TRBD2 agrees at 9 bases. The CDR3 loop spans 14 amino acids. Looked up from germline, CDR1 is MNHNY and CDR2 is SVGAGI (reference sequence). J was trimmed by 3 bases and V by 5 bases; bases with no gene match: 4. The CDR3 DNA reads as TGTGCCAGCAGTAAGGGACTAGCTGAAGAGACCCAGTACTTC. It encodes CASSKGLAEETQYF.

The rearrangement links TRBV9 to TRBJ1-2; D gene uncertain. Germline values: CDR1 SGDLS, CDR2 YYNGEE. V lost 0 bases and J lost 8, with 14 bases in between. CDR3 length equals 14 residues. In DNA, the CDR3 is TGTGCCAGCAGCGTAGCTGAGCTGGGTGGCGGCTACACCTTC. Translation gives CASSVAELGGGYTF.

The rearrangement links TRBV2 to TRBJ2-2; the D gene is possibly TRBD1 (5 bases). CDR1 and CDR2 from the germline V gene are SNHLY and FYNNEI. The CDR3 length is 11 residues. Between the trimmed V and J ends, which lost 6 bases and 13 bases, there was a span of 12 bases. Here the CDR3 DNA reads TGTGCCAGCAGACCCCAGGGTGCGCTGTTTTTT. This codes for CASRPQGALFF.

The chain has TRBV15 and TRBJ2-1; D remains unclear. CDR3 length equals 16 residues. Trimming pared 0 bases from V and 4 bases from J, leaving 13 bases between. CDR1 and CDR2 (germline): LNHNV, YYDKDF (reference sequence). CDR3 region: CATSRDRPEWYNEQFF. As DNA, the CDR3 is TGTGCCACCAGCAGAGATCGGCCCGAGTGGTACAATGAGCAGTTCTTC.

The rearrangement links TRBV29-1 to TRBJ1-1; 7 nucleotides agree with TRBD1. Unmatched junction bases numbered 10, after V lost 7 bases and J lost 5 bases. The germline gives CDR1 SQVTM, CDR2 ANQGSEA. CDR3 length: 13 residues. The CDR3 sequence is CSGQQGSGTEAFF. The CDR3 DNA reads TGCAGCGGACAACAGGGGTCGGGAACTGAAGCTTTCTTT.

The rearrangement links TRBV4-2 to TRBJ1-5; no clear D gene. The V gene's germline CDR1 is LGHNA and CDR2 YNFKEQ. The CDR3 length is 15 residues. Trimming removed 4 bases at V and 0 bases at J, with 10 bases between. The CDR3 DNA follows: TGTGCCAGCAGCCGTACTCGGGATAGCAATCAGCCCCAGCATTTT. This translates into CASSRTRDSNQPQHF.

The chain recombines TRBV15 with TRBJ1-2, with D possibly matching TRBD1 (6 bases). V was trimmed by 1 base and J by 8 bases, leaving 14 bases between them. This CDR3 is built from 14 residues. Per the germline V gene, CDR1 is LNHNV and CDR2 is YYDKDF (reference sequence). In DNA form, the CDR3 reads TGTGCCACCAGCAGAGGAGGGGGGACGGGAGGCTACACCTTC. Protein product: CATSRGGGTGGYTF. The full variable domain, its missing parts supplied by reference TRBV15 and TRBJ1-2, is DAMVIQNPRYQVTQFGKPVTLSCSQTLNHNVMYWYQQKSSQAPKLLFHYYDKDFNNEADTPDNFQSRRPNTSFCFLDIRSPGLGDTAMYLCATSRGGGTGGYTFGSGTRLTVV.

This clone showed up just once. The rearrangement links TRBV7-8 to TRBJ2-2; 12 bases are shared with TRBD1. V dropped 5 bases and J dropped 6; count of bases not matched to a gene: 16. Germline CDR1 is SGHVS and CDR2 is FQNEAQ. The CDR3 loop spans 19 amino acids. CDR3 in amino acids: CASSGRDRGRRRESGELFF. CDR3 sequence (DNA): TGTGCCAGCAGCGGCCGGGACAGGGGGCGGCGGCGGGAGTCCGGGGAGCTGTTTTTT.

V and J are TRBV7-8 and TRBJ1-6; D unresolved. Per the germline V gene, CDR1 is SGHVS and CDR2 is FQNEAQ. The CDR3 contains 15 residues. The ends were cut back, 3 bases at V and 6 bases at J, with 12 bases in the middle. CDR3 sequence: CASSFSGQINSPLHF. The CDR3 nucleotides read TGTGCCAGCAGCTTCTCGGGTCAGATTAATTCACCCCTCCACTTT.

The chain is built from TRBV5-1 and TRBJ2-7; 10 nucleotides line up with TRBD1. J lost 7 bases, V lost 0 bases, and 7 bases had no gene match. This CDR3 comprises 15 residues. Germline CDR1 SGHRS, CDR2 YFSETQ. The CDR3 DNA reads TGCGCCAGCAGCTTGGGACAGGGGGCCTTTGTGGAGCAGTACTTC. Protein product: CASSLGQGAFVEQYF.

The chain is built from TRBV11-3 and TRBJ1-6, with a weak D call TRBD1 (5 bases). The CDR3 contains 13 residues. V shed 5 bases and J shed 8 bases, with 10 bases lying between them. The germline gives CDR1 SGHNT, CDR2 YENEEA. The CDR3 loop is CASSRGSDSPLHF. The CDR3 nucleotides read TGTGCCAGCAGCAGGGGTTCGGATTCACCCCTCCACTTT.

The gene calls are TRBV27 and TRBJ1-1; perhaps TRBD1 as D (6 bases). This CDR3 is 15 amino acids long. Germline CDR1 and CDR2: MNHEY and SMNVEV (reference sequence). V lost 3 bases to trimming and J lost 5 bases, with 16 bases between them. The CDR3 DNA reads TGTGCCAGCAGTTTGGCCACAGGGATAGGAACTGAAGCTTTCTTT. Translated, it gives CASSLATGIGTEAFF.

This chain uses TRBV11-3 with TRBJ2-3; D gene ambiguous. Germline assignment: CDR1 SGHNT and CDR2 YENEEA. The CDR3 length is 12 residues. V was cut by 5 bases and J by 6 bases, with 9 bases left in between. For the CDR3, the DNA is TGTGCCAGCAGCCGGGTGGAGGATACGCAGTATTTT. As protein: CASSRVEDTQYF.

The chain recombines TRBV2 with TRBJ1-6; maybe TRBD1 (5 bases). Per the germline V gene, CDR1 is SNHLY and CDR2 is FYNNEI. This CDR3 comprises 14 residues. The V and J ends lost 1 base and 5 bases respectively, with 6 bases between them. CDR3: CASSEVGDNSPLHF. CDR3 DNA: TGTGCCAGCAGTGAAGTGGGGGATAATTCACCCCTCCACTTT.

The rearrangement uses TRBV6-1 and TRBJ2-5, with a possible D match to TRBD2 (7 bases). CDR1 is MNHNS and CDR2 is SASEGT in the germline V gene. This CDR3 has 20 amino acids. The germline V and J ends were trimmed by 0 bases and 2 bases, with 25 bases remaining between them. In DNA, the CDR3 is TGTGCCAGCAGTGAAGCGGTGGGGGGGGCGGCTAGCGGAATACAAGAGACCCAGTACTTC. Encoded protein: CASSEAVGGAASGIQETQYF.

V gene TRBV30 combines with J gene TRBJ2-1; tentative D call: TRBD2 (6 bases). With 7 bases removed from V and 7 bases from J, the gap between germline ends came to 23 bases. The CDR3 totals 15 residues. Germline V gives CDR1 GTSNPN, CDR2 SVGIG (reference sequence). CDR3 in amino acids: CASSGGALVLNEQFF. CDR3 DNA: TGTGCCTCCTCCGGAGGGGCGCTCGTTTTGAATGAGCAGTTCTTC.

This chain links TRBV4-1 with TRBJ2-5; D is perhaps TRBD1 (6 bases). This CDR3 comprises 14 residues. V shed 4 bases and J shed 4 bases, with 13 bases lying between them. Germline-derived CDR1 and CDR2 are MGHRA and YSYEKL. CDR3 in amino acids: CASSPLQGTETQYF. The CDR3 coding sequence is TGCGCCAGCAGCCCGTTACAGGGAACAGAGACCCAGTACTTC.

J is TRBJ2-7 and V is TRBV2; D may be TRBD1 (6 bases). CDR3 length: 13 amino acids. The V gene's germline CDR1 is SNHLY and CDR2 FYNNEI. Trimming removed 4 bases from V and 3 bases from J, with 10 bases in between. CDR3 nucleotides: TGTGCCAGCAGTGGGGACATCCTCTACGAGCAGTACTTC. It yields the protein CASSGDILYEQYF.

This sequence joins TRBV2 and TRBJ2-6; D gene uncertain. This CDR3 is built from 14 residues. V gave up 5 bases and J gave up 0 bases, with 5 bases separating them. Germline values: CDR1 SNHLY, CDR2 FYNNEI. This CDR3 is CASSSDSGANVLTF. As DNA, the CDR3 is TGTGCCAGCAGTAGCGACTCTGGGGCCAACGTCCTGACTTTC.

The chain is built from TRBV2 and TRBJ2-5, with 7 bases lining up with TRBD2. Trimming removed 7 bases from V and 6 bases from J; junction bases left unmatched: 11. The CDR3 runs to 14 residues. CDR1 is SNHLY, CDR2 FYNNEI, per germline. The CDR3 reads CASKGPGGIKTQYF. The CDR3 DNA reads TGTGCCAGCAAGGGGCCGGGAGGCATCAAGACCCAGTACTTC.

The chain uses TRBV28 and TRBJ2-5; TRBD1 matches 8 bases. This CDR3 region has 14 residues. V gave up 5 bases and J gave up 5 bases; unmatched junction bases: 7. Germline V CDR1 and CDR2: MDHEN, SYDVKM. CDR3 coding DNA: TGTGCCAGCAGTCCCAGGGGGCGCGAGGAGACCCAGTACTTC. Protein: CASSPRGREETQYF.

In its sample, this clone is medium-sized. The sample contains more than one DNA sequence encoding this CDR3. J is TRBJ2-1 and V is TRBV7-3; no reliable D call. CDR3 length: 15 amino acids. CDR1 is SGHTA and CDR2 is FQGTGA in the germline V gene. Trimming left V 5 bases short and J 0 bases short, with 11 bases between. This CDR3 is CASSPAPSSYNEQFF. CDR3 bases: TGTGCCAGCAGCCCGGCCCCCAGCTCCTACAATGAGCAGTTCTTC.

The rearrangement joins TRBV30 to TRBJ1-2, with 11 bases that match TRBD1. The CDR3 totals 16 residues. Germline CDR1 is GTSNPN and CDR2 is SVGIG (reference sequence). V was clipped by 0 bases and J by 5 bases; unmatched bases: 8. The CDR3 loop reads CAWSVLRTGGSYGYTF. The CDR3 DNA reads TGTGCCTGGAGTGTTCTCCGGACAGGGGGCTCGTATGGCTACACCTTC. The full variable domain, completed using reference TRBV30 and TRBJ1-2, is SQTIHQWPATLVQPVGSPLSLECTVEGTSNPNLYWYRQAAGRGLQLLFYSVGIGQISSEVPQNLSASRPQDRQFILSSKKLLLSDSGFYLCAWSVLRTGGSYGYTFGSGTRLTVV.

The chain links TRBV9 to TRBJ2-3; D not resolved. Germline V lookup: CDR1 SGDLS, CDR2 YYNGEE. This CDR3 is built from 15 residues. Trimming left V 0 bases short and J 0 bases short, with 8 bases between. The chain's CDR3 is CASSVETASTDTQYF. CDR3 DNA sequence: TGTGCCAGCAGCGTAGAGACGGCTAGCACAGATACGCAGTATTTT.

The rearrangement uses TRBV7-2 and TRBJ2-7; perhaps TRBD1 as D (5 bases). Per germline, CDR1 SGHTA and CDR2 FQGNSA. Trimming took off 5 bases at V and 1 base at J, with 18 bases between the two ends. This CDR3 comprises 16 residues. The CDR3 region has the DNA TGTGCCAGCAGCCCAGGGTCCCGAGTGGGATCCTACGAGCAGTACTTC. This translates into CASSPGSRVGSYEQYF. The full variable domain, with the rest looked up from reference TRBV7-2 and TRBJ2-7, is GAGVSQSPSNKVTEKGKDVELRCDPISGHTALYWYRQSLGQGLEFLIYFQGNSAPDKSGLPSDRFSAERTGGSVSTLTIQRTQQEDSAVYLCASSPGSRVGSYEQYFGPGTRLTVT.

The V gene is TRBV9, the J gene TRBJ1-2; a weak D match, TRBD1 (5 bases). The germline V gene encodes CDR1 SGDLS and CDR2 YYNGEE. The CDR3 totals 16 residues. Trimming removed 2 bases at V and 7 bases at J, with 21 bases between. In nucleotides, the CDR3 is TGTGCCAGCAGCGTCGGGGAGGGACGTCGGAGGCTTGGCTACACCTTC. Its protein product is CASSVGEGRRRLGYTF.

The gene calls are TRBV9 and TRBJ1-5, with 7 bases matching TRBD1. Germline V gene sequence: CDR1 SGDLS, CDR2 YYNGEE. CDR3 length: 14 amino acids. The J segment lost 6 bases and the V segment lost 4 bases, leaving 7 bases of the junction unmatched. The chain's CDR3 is CASSKTGEGQPQHF. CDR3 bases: TGTGCCAGCAGCAAAACAGGGGAGGGTCAGCCCCAGCATTTT. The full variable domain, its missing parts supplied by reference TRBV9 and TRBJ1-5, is DSGVTQTPKHLITATGQRVTLRCSPRSGDLSVYWYQQSLDQGLQFLIQYYNGEERAKGNILERFSAQQFPDLHSELNLSSLELGDSALYFCASSKTGEGQPQHFGDGTRLSIL.